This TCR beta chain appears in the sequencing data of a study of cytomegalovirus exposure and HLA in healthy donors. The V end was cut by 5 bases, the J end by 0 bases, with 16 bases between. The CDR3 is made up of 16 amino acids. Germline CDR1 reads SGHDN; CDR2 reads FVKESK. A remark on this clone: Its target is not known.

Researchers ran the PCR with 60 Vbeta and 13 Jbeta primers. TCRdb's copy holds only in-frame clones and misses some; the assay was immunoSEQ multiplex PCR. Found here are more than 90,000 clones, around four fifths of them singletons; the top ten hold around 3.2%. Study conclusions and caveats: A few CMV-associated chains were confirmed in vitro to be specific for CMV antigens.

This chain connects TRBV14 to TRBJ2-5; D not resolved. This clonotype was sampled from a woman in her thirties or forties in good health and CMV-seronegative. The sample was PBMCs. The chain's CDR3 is CASSGHPRSYQETQYF. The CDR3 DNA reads TGTGCCAGCAGCGGCCATCCGCGGTCGTACCAAGAGACCCAGTACTTC. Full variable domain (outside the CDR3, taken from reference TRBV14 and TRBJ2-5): EAGVTQFPSHSVIEKGQTVTLRCDPISGHDNLYWYRRVMGKEIKFLLHFVKESKQDESGMPNNRFLAERTGGTYSTLKVQPAELEDSGVYFCASSGHPRSYQETQYFGPGTRLLVL.